This record concerns one T cell receptor beta chain sequence. The CDR3 runs to 14 residues. V was clipped by 6 bases and J by 1 base; unmatched bases: 5. Per germline, CDR1 MGHDK and CDR2 SYGVNS. This sample is part of a study of shared clonotypes between healthy human individuals. Profiled with immunoSEQ multiplex PCR; TCRdb holds only in-frame clones, not every one. Of over a million clones in the sample, approximately 80% are singletons; the top ten hold around 0.6%. Specimen: memory CD4+ T cells from PBMCs. As for subset: CD45RA-negative fraction. V and J are TRBV25-1 and TRBJ2-7, with 8 bases lining up with TRBD1. The TCR was taken from a man younger than 30 in good health. Some clones in this sample may be carry-over from other donors' samples. The DNA of the CDR3 is TGTGCCAGCAGCACAGGGGGTAGGTCCTACGAGCAGTACTTC. Residues: CASSTGGRSYEQYF.